This T cell receptor (beta chain) was found in a study of blood T cells in healthy people across ages. Study conclusions and caveats: Possibly confounding the expanded clonotype changes was the fact that donor CMV status was unknown.

Germline assignment: CDR1 MGHRA and CDR2 YSYEKL. The CDR3 has 16 residues. V was trimmed by 4 bases and J by 5 bases, leaving 20 bases between them. Remarks on this clonotype: The antigen remains undetermined.

A second PCR, run for roughly 7 to 12 cycles, used a sample-barcoded 5' primer plus a J-beta primer mix. TCRdb re-analysed the 5' RACE reads in MiXCR, keeping a single row per CDR3 protein. The sample lists around 1.5 million distinct CDR3 sequences, around two fifths occurring once. The sequence derives from a woman under 30 in good health. Specimen: blood. The rearrangement links TRBV4-1 to TRBJ1-2; maybe TRBD1 (6 bases). CDR3 sequence: CASSLPARTDNYGYTF. The CDR3 DNA sequence: TGCGCCAGCAGCCTTCCGGCAAGGACAGATAATTATGGCTACACCTTC.